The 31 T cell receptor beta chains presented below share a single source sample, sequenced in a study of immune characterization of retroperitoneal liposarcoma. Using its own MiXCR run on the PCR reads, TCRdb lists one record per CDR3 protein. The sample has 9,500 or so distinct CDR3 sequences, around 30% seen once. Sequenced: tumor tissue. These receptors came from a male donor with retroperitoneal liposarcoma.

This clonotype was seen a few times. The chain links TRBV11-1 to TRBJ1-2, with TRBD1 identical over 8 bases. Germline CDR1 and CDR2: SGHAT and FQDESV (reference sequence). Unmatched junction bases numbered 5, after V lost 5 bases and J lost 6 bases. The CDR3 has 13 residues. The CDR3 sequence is CASSPDRVDGYTF. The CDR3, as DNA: TGTGCCAGCAGCCCGGACAGGGTGGATGGCTACACCTTC.

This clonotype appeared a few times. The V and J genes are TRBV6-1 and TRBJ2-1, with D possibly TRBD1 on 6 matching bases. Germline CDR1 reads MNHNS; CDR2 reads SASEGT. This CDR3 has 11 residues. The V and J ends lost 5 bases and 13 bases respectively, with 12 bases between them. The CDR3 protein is CASSYRVTQFF. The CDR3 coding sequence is TGTGCCAGCAGTTACAGGGTCACCCAGTTCTTC.

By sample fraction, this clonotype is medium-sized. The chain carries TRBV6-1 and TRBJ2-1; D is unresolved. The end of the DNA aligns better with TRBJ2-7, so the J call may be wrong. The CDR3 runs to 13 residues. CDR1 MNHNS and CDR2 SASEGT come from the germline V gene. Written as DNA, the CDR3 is TGTGCCAGCAGTGAAGGTGGCAGGTACGAGCAGTACTTC. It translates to CASSEGGRYEQYF.

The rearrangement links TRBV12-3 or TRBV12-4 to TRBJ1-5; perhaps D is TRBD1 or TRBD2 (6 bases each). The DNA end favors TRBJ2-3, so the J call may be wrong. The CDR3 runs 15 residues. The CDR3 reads CASSKGGPSNQPQYF. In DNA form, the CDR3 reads TGTGCCAGCAGCAAAGGGGGGCCTAGCAATCAGCCCCAGTATTTT.

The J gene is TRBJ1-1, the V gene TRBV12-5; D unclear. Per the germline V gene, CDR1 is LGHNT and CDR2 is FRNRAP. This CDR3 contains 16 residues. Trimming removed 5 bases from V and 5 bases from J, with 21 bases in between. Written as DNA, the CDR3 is TGTGCTAGTGGTCCCGCATCCTTTAACTTAAAGACTGAAGCTTTCTTT. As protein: CASGPASFNLKTEAFF.

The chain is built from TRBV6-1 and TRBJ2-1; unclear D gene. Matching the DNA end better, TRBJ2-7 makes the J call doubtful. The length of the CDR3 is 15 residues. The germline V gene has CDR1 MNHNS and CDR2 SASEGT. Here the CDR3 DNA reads TGTGCCAGCAGCCAAACCCTCCTGGGCTCCTACGAGCAGTACTTC. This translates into CASSQTLLGSYEQYF.

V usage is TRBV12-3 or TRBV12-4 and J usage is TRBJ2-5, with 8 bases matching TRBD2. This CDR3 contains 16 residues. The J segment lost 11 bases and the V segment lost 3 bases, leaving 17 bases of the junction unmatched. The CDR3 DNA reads TGTGCCAGCAGTTTCTATCGTCGGGAGGGTCACAATGAGCAGTACTTC. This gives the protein CASSFYRREGHNEQYF.

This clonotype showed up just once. In nucleotides, the CDR3 is TGTGCCAGCAGCTTTACTAGCGGGCACACCGGGGAGCTGTTTTTT. This codes for CASSFTSGHTGELFF. J is TRBJ2-2 and V is TRBV11-2; 9 bases are shared with TRBD2. CDR1 is SGHAT, CDR2 FQNNGV, per germline. J gave up 3 bases and V 3 bases, and 2 bases lay outside the gene matches. This CDR3 region has 15 residues.

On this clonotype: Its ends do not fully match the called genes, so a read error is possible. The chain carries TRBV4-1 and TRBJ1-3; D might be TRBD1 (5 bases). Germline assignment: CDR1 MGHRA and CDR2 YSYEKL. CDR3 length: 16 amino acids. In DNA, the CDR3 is TGTGCCAGCAGCCAAGGGAACAGGAACTCTGGAAACACCATATATTTT. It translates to CASSQGNRNSGNTIYF.

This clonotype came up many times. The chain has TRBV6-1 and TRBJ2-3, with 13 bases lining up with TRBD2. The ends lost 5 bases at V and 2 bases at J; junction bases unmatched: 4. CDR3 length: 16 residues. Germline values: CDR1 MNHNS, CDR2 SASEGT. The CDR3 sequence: CASSPGLAGVTDTQYF. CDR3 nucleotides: TGTGCCAGCAGTCCAGGACTAGCGGGAGTCACAGATACGCAGTATTTT.

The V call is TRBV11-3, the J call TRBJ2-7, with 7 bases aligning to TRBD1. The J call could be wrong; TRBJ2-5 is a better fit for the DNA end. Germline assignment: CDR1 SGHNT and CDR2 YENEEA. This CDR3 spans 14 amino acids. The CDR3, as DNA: TGTGCCAGCAGCTCGTCGACAGGGAAGGAGACCCAGTACTTC. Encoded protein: CASSSSTGKETQYF.

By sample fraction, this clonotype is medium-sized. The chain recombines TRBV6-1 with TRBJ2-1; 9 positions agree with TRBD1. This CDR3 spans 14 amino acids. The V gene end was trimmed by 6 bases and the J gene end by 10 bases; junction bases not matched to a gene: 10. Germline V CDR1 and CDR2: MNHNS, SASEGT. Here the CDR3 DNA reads TGTGCCAGCAGGGAACCGGGACAGGGAGTCGAGCAGTTCTTC. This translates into CASREPGQGVEQFF.

CDR3 in amino acids: CASSPSGQTSEAFF. The CDR3 DNA is TGCGCCAGCAGCCCATCAGGGCAGACATCTGAAGCTTTCTTT. V usage is TRBV5-1 and J usage is TRBJ1-1; D is perhaps TRBD1 (5 bases). The CDR3 consists of 14 residues. The ends were cut back, 4 bases at V and 6 bases at J, with 16 bases in the middle. Germline CDR1 reads SGHRS; CDR2 reads YFSETQ. Combining the CDR3 with reference TRBV5-1 and TRBJ1-1 gives the whole variable domain KAGVTQTPRYLIKTRGQQVTLSCSPISGHRSVSWYQQTPGQGLQFLFEYFSETQRNKGNFPGRFSGRQFSNSRSEMNVSTLELGDSALYLCASSPSGQTSEAFFGQGTRLTVV.

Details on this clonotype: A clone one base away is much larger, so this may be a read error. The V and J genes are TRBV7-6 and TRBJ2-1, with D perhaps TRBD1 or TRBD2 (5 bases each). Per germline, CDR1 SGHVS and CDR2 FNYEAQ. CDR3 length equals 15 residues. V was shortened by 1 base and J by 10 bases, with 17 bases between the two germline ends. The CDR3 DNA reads TGTGCCAGCAGCTTAGATGAGGGGCCCACCTACGAGCAGTTCTTC. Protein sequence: CASSLDEGPTYEQFF.

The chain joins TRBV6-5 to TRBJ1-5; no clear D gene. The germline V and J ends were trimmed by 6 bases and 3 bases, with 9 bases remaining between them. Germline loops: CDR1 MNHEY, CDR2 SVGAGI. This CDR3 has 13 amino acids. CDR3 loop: CASSSGPNQPQHF. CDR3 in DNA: TGTGCCAGCAGCTCCGGGCCCAATCAGCCCCAGCATTTT.

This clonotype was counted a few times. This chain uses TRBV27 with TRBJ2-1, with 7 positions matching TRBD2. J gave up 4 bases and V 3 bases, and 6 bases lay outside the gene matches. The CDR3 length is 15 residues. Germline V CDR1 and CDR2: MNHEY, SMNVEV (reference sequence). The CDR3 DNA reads TGTGCCAGCAGTTTCCCTAGCGGCCCTTACAATGAGCAGTTCTTC. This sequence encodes CASSFPSGPYNEQFF.

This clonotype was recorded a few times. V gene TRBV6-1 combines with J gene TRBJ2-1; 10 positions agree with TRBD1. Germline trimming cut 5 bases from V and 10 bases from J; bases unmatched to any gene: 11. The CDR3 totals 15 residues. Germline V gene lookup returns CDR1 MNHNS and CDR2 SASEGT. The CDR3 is CASSLVDRGQNEQFF. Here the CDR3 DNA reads TGTGCCAGCAGTCTAGTCGACAGGGGGCAGAACGAGCAGTTCTTC.

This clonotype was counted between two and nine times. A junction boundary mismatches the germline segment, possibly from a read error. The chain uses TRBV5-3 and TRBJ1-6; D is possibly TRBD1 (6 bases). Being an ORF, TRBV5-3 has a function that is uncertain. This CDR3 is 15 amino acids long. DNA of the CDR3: TGTGCCAGCAGCTTGGAATCAGGGGCTAGTTCACCCCTCCACTTT. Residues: CASSLESGASSPLHF.

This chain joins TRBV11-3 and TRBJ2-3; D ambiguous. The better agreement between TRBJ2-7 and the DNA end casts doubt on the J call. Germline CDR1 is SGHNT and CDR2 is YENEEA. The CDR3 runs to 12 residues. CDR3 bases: TGTGCCAGCAGGGACCATTACAATGAGCAGTACTTC. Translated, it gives CASRDHYNEQYF.

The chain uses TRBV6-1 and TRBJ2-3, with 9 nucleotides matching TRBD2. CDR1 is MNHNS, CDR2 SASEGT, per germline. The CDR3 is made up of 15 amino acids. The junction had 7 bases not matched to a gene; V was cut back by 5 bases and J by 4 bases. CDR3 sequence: CASSPLSGRPDTQYF. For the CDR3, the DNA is TGTGCCAGCAGTCCTCTCAGCGGGAGGCCAGATACGCAGTATTTT.

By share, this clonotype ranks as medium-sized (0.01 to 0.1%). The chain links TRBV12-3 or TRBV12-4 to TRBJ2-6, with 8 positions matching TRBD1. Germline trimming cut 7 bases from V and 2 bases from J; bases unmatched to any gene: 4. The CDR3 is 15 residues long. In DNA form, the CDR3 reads TGTGCCAGCACCTCGACAGGGGCTGGGGCCAACGTCCTGACTTTC. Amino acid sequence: CASTSTGAGANVLTF.

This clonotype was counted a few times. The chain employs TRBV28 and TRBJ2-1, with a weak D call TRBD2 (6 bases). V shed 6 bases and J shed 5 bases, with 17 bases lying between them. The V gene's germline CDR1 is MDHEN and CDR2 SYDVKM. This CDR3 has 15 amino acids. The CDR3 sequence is CASRGGGDGHNEQFF. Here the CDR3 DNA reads TGTGCCAGCAGGGGGGGTGGGGACGGCCACAATGAGCAGTTCTTC.

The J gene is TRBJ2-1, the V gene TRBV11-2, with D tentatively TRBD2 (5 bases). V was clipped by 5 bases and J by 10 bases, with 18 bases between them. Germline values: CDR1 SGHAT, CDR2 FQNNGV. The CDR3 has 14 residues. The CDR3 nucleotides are TGTGCCAGCAGCCGCCAACTAGGGTTCTACGAGCAGTTCTTC. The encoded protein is CASSRQLGFYEQFF.

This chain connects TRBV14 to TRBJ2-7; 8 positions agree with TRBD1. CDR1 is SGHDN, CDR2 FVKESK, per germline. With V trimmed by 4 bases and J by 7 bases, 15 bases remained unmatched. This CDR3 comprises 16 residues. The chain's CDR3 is CASSPFLGQENNEQYF. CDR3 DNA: TGTGCCAGCAGCCCCTTTTTGGGACAGGAGAACAATGAGCAGTACTTC.

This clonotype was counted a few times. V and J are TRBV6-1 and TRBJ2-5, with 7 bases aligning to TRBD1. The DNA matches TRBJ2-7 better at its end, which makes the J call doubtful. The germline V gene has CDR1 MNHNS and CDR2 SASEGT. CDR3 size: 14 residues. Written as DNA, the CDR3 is TGTGCCAGCAGTGAAGCGACAGGGAGCGACGAGCAGTACTTC. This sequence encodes CASSEATGSDEQYF.

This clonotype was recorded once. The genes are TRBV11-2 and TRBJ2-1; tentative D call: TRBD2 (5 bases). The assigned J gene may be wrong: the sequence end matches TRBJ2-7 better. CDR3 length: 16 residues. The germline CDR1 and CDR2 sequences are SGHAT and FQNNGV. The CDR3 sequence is CASSRRSASSYNEQYF. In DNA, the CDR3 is TGTGCCAGCAGTCGCCGTAGCGCCTCCTCCTACAATGAGCAGTACTTC.

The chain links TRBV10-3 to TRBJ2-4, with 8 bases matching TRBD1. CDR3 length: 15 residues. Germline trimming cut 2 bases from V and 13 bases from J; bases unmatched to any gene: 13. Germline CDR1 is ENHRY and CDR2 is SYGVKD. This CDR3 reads CAISEMSGGYNEQYF. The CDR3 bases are TGTGCCATCAGTGAGATGTCAGGGGGCTACAATGAGCAGTACTTC.

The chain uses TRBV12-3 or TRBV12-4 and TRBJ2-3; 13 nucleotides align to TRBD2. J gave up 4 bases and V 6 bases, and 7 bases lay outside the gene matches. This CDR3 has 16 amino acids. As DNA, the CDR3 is TGTGCCAGCAGCCCACTAGCGGGGGGGCGGCCAGATACGCAGTATTTT. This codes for CASSPLAGGRPDTQYF.

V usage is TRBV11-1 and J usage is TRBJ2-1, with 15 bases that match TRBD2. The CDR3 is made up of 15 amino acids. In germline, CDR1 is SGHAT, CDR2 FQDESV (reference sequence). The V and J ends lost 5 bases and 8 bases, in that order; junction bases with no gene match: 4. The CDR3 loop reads CASSAGLAGGYEQFF. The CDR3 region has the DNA TGTGCCAGCAGCGCGGGACTAGCGGGAGGCTATGAGCAGTTCTTC. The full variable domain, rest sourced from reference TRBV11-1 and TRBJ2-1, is EAEVAQSPRYKITEKSQAVAFWCDPISGHATLYWYRQILGQGPELLVQFQDESVVDDSQLPKDRFSAERLKGVDSTLKIQPAELGDSAMYLCASSAGLAGGYEQFFGPGTRLTVL.

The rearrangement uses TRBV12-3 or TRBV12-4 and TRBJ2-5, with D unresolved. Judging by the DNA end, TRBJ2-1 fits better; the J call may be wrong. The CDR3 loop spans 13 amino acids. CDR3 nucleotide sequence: TGTGCCAGCAGTTTTGGTCGTGACAATGAGCAGTTCTTC. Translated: CASSFGRDNEQFF.

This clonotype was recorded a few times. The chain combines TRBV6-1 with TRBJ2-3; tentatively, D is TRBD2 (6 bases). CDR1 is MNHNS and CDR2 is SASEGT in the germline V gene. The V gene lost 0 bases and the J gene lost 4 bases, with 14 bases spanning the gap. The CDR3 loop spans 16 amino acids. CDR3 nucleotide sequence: TGTGCCAGCAGTGAAGCAGGAGGGACTGGGGCAGATACGCAGTATTTT. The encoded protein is CASSEAGGTGADTQYF.